This T cell receptor beta chain appears in the sequencing data of a study of cytomegalovirus exposure and HLA in healthy donors. Amplification used 60 Vbeta primers and 13 Jbeta primers. Only in-frame clones appear in the TCRdb table, and some are missing; sequencing was by immunoSEQ multiplex PCR. This table lists approximately 140,000 clones. Germline V gene sequence: CDR1 SGHAT, CDR2 FQNNGV. The V and J ends lost 1 base and 2 bases respectively, with 11 bases between them. The CDR3 sequence is 15 residues long. Material: PBMCs. The receptor was isolated from a young woman in good health and CMV-seronegative. This chain joins TRBV11-2 and TRBJ2-5, with D possibly matching TRBD2 (6 bases). DNA of the CDR3: TGTGCCAGCAGCTTAGCTGGAGGGCCTCAAGAGACCCAGTACTTC. Its protein product is CASSLAGGPQETQYF. Full variable domain (rest looked up from reference TRBV11-2 and TRBJ2-5): EAGVAQSPRYKIIEKRQSVAFWCNPISGHATLYWYQQILGQGPKLLIQFQNNGVVDDSQLPKDRFSAERLKGVDSTLKIQPAKLEDSAVYLCASSLAGGPQETQYFGPGTRLLVL.